This entry concerns a single TCR beta chain. Its cognate antigen is unknown. These data belong to a study of cytomegalovirus exposure and HLA in healthy donors. On the study more broadly: In an earlier analysis, approximately 120 million unique TCR beta sequences were found from approximately 170 million T cells.

PCR used 60 Vbeta primers and 13 Jbeta primers. Sequencing used immunoSEQ multiplex PCR; TCRdb keeps in-frame clones, though not all of them. The repertoire holds 180,000 or so clones, around 76% seen once, with around 2% in the top ten. The CDR3 is 15 amino acids. Unmatched junction bases numbered 9, after V lost 5 bases and J lost 2 bases. The V gene's germline CDR1 is SGHTA and CDR2 FQGNSA. Notes on the study in general: With further analysis later on, most CMV-associated TCR beta chains appeared HLA-restricted. Sequences of the TCR beta chain were said to predict the HLA-A and HLA-B alleles of most subjects accurately. The study listed some 160 cytomegalovirus-associated TCR beta chains.

The sequencing sample was made of PBMCs. The chain couples TRBV7-2 to TRBJ2-7; 7 bases are a match to TRBD2. This clonotype was sampled from a woman in her 30s in good health and CMV-seropositive. CDR3 sequence (DNA): TGTGCCAGCAGCCCCCGGGGCCGGGAGGCCTACGAGCAGTACTTC. Its translation is CASSPRGREAYEQYF.